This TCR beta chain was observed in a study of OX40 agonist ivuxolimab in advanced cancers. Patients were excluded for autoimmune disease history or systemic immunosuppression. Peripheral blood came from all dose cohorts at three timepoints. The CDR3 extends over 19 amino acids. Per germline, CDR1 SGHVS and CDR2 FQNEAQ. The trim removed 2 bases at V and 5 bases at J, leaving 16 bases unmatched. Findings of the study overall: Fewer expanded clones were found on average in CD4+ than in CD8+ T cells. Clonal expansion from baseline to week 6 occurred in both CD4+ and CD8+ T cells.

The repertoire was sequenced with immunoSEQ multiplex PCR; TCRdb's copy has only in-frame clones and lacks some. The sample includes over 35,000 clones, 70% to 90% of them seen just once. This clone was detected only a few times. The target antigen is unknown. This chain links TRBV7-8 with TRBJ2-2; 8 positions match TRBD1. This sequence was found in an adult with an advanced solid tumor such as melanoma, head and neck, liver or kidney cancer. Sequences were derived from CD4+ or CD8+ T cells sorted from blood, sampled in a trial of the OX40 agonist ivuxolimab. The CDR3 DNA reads TGTGCCAGCAGCTTATACTTCCCATGGACAGGGTGGAGGACCGGGGAGCTGTTTTTT. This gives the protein CASSLYFPWTGWRTGELFF.